These 22 T cell receptor beta chains share one sample of origin, sequenced in a study of control samples from healthy donors and cancer patients. The repertoire was sequenced with immunoSEQ multiplex PCR; TCRdb's copy has only in-frame clones and lacks some. This table has about 220,000 clones, roughly 94% appearing once. The sequencing sample was made of blood. Receptors were obtained from a man in his forties or fifties in good health.

CDR3 sequence (DNA): TGCGCCAGCAGCCAAGAGGCCGTGAGTAATTCACCCCTCCACTTT. Translation: CASSQEAVSNSPLHF. The chain is built from TRBV4-1 and TRBJ1-6; D not resolved. Germline V gives CDR1 MGHRA, CDR2 YSYEKL. This CDR3 contains 15 residues. V was shortened by 0 bases and J by 6 bases, with 9 bases between the two germline ends.

The V call is TRBV5-6, the J call TRBJ1-3, with unresolved D. CDR3 length: 14 residues. V shed 4 bases and J shed 2 bases, with 10 bases lying between them. Germline loops: CDR1 SGHDT, CDR2 YYEEEE. The CDR3 bases are TGTGCCAGCAGCCAGGTGTCTCCTGGAAACACCATATATTTT. Amino acids: CASSQVSPGNTIYF.

The V and J genes are TRBV10-2 and TRBJ2-7; 9 bases match TRBD2. J lost 4 bases, V lost 3 bases, and 7 bases had no gene match. Germline assignment: CDR1 WSHSY and CDR2 SAAADI. The CDR3 spans 15 residues. In DNA, the CDR3 is TGCGCCAGCAGTGAACCAGCGGGGGGTCTATACGAGCAGTACGTC. Amino acids: CASSEPAGGLYEQYV.

In this sample, this clone turned up once. The rearrangement links TRBV19 to TRBJ1-6; 8 bases match TRBD1. CDR1 is LNHDA and CDR2 is SQIVND in the germline V gene (reference sequence). CDR3 length equals 14 residues. With V trimmed by 1 base and J by 7 bases, 0 bases remained unmatched. CDR3 DNA sequence: TGTGCCAGTAGTATAGCAGGGGGCAATTCACCCCTCCACTTT. This gives the protein CASSIAGGNSPLHF.

The chain carries TRBV11-1 and TRBJ2-2; D gene unclear. Germline loops: CDR1 SGHAT, CDR2 FQDESV (reference sequence). V dropped 5 bases and J dropped 6 bases, with 10 bases sitting between them. This CDR3 is 13 amino acids long. The CDR3 coding sequence is TGTGCCAGCAGCCCGCACACGGCCGGGGAGCTGTTTTTT. Translated, it gives CASSPHTAGELFF.

The chain employs TRBV2 and TRBJ1-4; no clear D. The CDR3 consists of 14 residues. The germline V gene has CDR1 SNHLY and CDR2 FYNNEI. Trimming took off 3 bases at V and 5 bases at J, with 10 bases between the two ends. The CDR3 loop is CASSDFRANEKLFF. The CDR3 DNA reads as TGTGCCAGCAGTGATTTTAGGGCGAATGAAAAACTGTTTTTT.

The chain uses TRBV9 and TRBJ1-1; D may be TRBD1 (5 bases). Germline V gene lookup returns CDR1 SGDLS and CDR2 YYNGEE. V gave up 4 bases and J gave up 4 bases, with 17 bases separating them. The CDR3 contains 15 residues. The CDR3 loop reads CASSPIGRGGTEAFF. In DNA, the CDR3 is TGTGCCAGCAGCCCCATAGGTAGGGGAGGCACTGAAGCTTTCTTT.

The chain couples TRBV5-6 to TRBJ1-4; D gene unclear. CDR1 is SGHDT and CDR2 is YYEEEE in the germline V gene. Trimming cost V 0 bases and J 0 bases, with 12 bases left between them. This CDR3 spans 17 amino acids. The CDR3 here is CASSLAVKFATNEKLFF. The CDR3 nucleotides are TGTGCCAGCAGCTTGGCCGTGAAGTTCGCAACTAATGAAAAACTGTTTTTT.

The chain is built from TRBV5-1 and TRBJ1-3; 7 bases line up with TRBD1. The CDR3 loop spans 15 amino acids. Germline CDR1 is SGHRS and CDR2 is YFSETQ. V was clipped by 2 bases and J by 6 bases; unmatched bases: 8. CDR3 nucleotides: TGCGCCAGCAGCTTACAGGGGAATCGAGAAAACACCATATATTTT. It codes for CASSLQGNRENTIYF.

The chain uses TRBV24-1 and TRBJ1-2, with D perhaps TRBD1 (6 bases). Per germline, CDR1 KGHDR and CDR2 SFDVKD. The V gene lost 0 bases and the J gene lost 8 bases, with 12 bases spanning the gap. The CDR3 extends over 14 amino acids. The CDR3 is CATSDLNRAWGYTF. The CDR3 nucleotides are TGTGCCACCAGTGATTTGAACAGGGCGTGGGGCTACACCTTC.

The CDR3 DNA follows: TGTGCCAGCAGCCAATTACAGGGTCACACTGAAGCTTTCTTT. It encodes CASSQLQGHTEAFF. The genes are TRBV3-1 (or the pseudogene TRBV3-2) and TRBJ1-1; D is perhaps TRBD1 (6 bases). The germline V gene encodes CDR1 LGHDT and CDR2 YNNKEL (reference sequence). The CDR3 covers 14 residues. Deletions cut 2 bases from V and 3 bases from J, with 10 bases between.

This chain uses TRBV19 with TRBJ1-6, with 7 nucleotides matching TRBD1. This CDR3 is built from 15 residues. Germline V gene sequence: CDR1 LNHDA, CDR2 SQIVND (reference sequence). Unmatched junction bases numbered 6, after V lost 4 bases and J lost 6 bases. This chain's CDR3 is CASSRRQGGNSPLHF. CDR3 nucleotide sequence: TGTGCCAGTAGTAGAAGACAGGGCGGTAATTCACCCCTCCACTTT.

The rearrangement uses TRBV7-2 and TRBJ2-5; 8 nucleotides agree with TRBD2. CDR1 is SGHTA and CDR2 is FQGNSA in the germline V gene. J was trimmed by 4 bases and V by 7 bases; bases with no gene match: 11. The CDR3 length is 15 residues. CDR3 region: CASTLDGGGGETQYF. CDR3 nucleotide sequence: TGTGCCAGCACCTTGGACGGGGGGGGAGGAGAGACCCAGTACTTC.

CDR3 loop: CASRYRGDSNQPQHF. The CDR3, as DNA: TGTGCCAGCAGGTACCGGGGGGATAGCAATCAGCCCCAGCATTTT. The gene calls are TRBV2 and TRBJ1-5; D possibly corresponds to TRBD1 (5 bases). Germline V CDR1 and CDR2: SNHLY, FYNNEI. Trimming took off 6 bases at V and 0 bases at J, with 12 bases between the two ends. CDR3 length equals 15 residues.

The chain combines TRBV12-3 or TRBV12-4 with TRBJ2-3; no definite D call. This CDR3 spans 13 amino acids. Trimming removed 5 bases at V and 2 bases at J, with 8 bases between. The CDR3 DNA reads as TGTGCCAGCAGTCCCGGGCACACAGATACGCAGTATTTT. Its protein product is CASSPGHTDTQYF.

About this clone itself: An end of the junction does not agree with germline; a read error may underlie this. The chain recombines TRBV5-1 with TRBJ1-1; TRBD1 matches 8 bases. This CDR3 is 13 amino acids long. Germline CDR1 reads SGHRS; CDR2 reads YFSETQ. CDR3 nucleotide sequence: TGCGCCAGCAGGCACAGGGGGAACACTGAAACTTTCTTT. Amino acid sequence: CASRHRGNTETFF.

The V call is TRBV10-3, the J call TRBJ1-2, with 10 bases matching TRBD1. The V gene end was trimmed by 4 bases and the J gene end by 1 base; junction bases not matched to a gene: 6. The CDR3 is made up of 16 amino acids. The germline gives CDR1 ENHRY, CDR2 SYGVKD. CDR3 amino acids: CAISATGGADNYGYTF. Here the CDR3 DNA reads TGTGCCATCAGTGCGACAGGGGGCGCTGATAACTATGGCTACACCTTC.

This chain links TRBV25-1 with TRBJ2-1; 7 nucleotides match TRBD1. Germline V lookup: CDR1 MGHDK, CDR2 SYGVNS. With V trimmed by 5 bases and J by 8 bases, 9 bases remained unmatched. The CDR3 covers 14 residues. CDR3 bases: TGTGCCAGCAGTTGGTCAGGGGGTATGTATGAGCAGTTCTTC. It is translated as CASSWSGGMYEQFF.

V gene TRBV3-1 (or the pseudogene TRBV3-2) combines with J gene TRBJ1-5, with a weak D call TRBD1 (5 bases). Trimming left V 4 bases short and J 10 bases short, with 17 bases between. In germline, CDR1 is LGHDT, CDR2 YNNKEL (reference sequence). The CDR3 consists of 14 residues. Here the CDR3 DNA reads TGTGCCAGCAGCCCCCACCCCACAGGTCAACCCCAGCATTTT. Translated, it gives CASSPHPTGQPQHF.

This chain connects TRBV5-1 to TRBJ1-6; perhaps TRBD1 as D (6 bases). The length of the CDR3 is 15 residues. V was cut by 0 bases and J by 9 bases, with 13 bases left in between. From germline, CDR1 is SGHRS and CDR2 YFSETQ. Written as DNA, the CDR3 is TGCGCCAGCAGCTTGGATGGGGGGCGGTTTTCACCCCTCCACTTT. The encoded protein is CASSLDGGRFSPLHF.

Details on this clone: The junction shows a germline mismatch at one end, possibly a read error. J is TRBJ2-1 and V is TRBV19; a weak D match, TRBD1 (7 bases). Germline lookup yields CDR1 LNHDA and CDR2 SQIVND (reference sequence). This CDR3 is 15 amino acids long. This CDR3 reads CASSIGGGAYNEQFF. DNA for the CDR3: TGTGCCAGTAGCATAGGAGGGGGCGCCTACAATGAGCAGTTCTTC.

This clone showed up just once. The J gene is TRBJ1-2, the V gene TRBV28; 12 bases match TRBD1. V gave up 4 bases and J gave up 6 bases; unmatched junction bases: 9. CDR3 length: 16 residues. In germline, CDR1 is MDHEN, CDR2 SYDVKM. CDR3 nucleotide sequence: TGTGCCAGCAGTTCCTCCGGGACAGGGGGCGCGGATGGCTACACCTTC. Translated, it gives CASSSSGTGGADGYTF.